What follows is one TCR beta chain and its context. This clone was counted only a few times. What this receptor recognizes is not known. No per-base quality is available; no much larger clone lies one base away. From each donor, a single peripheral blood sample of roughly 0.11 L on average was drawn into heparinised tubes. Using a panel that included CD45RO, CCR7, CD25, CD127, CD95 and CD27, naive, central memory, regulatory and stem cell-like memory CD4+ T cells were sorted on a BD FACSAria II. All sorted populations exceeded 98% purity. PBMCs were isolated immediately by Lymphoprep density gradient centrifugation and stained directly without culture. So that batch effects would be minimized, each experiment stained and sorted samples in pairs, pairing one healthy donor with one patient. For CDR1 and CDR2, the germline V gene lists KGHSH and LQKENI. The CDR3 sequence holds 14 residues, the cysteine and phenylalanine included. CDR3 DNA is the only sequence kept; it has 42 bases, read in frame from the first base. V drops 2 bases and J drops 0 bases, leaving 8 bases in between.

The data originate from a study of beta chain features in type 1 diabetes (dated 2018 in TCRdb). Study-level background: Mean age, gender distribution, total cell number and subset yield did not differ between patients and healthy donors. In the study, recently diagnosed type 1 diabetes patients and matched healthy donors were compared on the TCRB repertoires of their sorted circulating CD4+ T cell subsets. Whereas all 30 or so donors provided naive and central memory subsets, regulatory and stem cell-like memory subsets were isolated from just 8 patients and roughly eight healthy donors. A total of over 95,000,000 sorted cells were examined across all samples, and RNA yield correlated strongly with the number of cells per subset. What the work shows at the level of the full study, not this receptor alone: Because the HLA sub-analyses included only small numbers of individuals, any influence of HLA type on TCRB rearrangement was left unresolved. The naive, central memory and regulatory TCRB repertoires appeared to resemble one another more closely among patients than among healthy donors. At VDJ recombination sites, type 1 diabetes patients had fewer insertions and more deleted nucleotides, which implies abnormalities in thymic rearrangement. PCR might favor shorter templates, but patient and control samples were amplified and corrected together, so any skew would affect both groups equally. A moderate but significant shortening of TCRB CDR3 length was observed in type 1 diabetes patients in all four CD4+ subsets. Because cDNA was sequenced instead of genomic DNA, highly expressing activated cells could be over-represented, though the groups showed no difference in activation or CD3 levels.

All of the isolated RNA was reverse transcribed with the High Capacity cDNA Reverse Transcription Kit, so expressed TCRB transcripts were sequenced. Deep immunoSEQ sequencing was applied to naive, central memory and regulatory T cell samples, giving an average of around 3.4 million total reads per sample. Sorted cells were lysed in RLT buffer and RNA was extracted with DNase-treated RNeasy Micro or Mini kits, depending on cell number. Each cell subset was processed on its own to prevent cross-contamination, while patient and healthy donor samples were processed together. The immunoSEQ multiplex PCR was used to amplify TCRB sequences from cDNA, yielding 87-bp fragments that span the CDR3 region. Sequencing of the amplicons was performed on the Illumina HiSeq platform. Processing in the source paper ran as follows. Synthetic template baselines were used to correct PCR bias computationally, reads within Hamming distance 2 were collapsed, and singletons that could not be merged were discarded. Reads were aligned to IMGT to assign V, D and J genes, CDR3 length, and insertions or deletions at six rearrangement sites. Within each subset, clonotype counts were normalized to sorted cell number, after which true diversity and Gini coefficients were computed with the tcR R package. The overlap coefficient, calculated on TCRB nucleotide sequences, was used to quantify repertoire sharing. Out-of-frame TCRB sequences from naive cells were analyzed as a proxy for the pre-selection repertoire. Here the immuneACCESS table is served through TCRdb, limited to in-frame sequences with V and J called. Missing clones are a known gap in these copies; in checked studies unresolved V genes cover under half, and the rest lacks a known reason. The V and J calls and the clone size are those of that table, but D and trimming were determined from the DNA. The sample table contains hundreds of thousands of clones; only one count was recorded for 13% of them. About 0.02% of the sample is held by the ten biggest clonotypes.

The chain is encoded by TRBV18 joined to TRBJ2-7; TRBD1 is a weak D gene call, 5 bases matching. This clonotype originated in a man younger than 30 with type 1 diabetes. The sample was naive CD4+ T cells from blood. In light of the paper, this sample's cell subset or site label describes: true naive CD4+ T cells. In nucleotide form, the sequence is TGTGCCAGCTCACCAACCAGGGACTCCTACGAGCAGTACTTC. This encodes CASSPTRDSYEQYF.